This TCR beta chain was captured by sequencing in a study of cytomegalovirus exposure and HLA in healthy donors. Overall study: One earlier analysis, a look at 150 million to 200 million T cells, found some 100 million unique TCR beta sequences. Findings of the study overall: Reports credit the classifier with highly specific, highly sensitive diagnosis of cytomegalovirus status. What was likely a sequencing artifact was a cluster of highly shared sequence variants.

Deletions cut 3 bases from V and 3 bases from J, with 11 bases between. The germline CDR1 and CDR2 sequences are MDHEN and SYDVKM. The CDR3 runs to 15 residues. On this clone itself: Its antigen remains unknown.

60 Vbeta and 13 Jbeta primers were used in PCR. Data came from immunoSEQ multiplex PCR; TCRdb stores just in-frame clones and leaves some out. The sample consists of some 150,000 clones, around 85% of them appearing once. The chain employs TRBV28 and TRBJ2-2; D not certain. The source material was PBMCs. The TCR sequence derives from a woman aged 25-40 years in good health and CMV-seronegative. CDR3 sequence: CASSFRSPHTGELFF. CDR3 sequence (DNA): TGTGCCAGCAGTTTTAGGAGCCCACACACCGGGGAGCTGTTTTTT.